Presented here are 13 T cell receptor beta chains from one specimen sequenced in a study of T cells in narcolepsy. Only in-frame clones appear in the TCRdb table, and some are missing; sequencing was by immunoSEQ multiplex PCR. Here the sample spans about 21,000 clones, around 90% being singletons. Sequences were obtained from CD45RA- memory CD4+ T cells from PBMCs. All receptors come from a human donor with narcolepsy.

This clone is medium-sized in the sample. V and J are TRBV6-5 and TRBJ1-4; 7 positions agree with TRBD1. Germline CDR1 is MNHEY and CDR2 is SVGAGI. The CDR3 has 14 residues. Unmatched junction bases numbered 4, after V lost 6 bases and J lost 3 bases. In DNA form, the CDR3 reads TGTGCCAGCAGCCGACAGGGATCTAATGAAAAACTGTTTTTT. Translated, it gives CASSRQGSNEKLFF.

The chain joins TRBV19 to TRBJ2-3; possible D gene TRBD2, 5 bases. The CDR3 has 18 amino acids. V lost 9 bases and J lost 0, with 25 bases in between. The germline CDR1 and CDR2 sequences are LNHDA and SQIVND (reference sequence). CDR3 sequence: CASLNEARGGNSTDTQYF. In DNA, the CDR3 is TGTGCCAGCCTCAACGAAGCACGGGGTGGAAATAGCACAGATACGCAGTATTTT. Full variable domain (remainder filled in from reference TRBV19 and TRBJ2-3): DGGITQSPKYLFRKEGQNVTLSCEQNLNHDAMYWYRQDPGQGLRLIYYSQIVNDFQKGDIAEGYSVSREKKESFPLTVTSAQKNPTAFYLCASLNEARGGNSTDTQYFGPGTRLTVL.

This clone is a singleton in its sample. The chain links TRBV18 to TRBJ2-3; 7 bases fit TRBD1. J was trimmed by 5 bases and V by 3 bases; bases with no gene match: 5. The CDR3 has 14 amino acids. The germline CDR1 and CDR2 sequences are KGHSH and LQKENI. The CDR3 here is CASSPRDSLDTQYF. The CDR3 coding sequence is TGTGCCAGCTCACCTAGGGACAGCCTAGATACGCAGTATTTT.

This chain joins TRBV5-4 and TRBJ2-5; D gene unclear. Germline CDR1 is SGHNT and CDR2 is YYREEE (reference sequence). CDR3 size: 14 residues. V was clipped by 0 bases and J by 2 bases, with 8 bases between them. CDR3 DNA sequence: TGTGCCAGCAGCTTGGAGGCGTCTCAAGAGACCCAGTACTTC. It codes for CASSLEASQETQYF. Based on the CDR3 plus reference TRBV5-4 and TRBJ2-5, the full variable domain is ETGVTQSPTHLIKTRGQQVTLRCSSQSGHNTVSWYQQALGQGPQFIFQYYREEENGRGNFPPRFSGLQFPNYSSELNVNALELDDSALYLCASSLEASQETQYFGPGTRLLVL.

The chain couples TRBV19 to TRBJ1-5, with no clear D. Germline V gene sequence: CDR1 LNHDA, CDR2 SQIVND (reference sequence). With 7 bases removed from V and 4 bases from J, the gap between germline ends came to 14 bases. This CDR3 contains 14 residues. In DNA form, the CDR3 reads TGTGCCAGTAACCGGAGGGAATCGAATCAGCCCCAGCATTTT. It translates to CASNRRESNQPQHF.

J is TRBJ1-1 and V is TRBV28, with D unresolved. V lost 3 bases, J lost 0 bases, and 14 bases lay in between. This CDR3 is 16 amino acids long. The germline CDR1 and CDR2 sequences are MDHEN and SYDVKM. CDR3 loop: CASSFWQAQMNTEAFF. The CDR3 coding sequence is TGTGCCAGCAGTTTTTGGCAGGCACAGATGAACACTGAAGCTTTCTTT.

The chain uses TRBV19 and TRBJ2-1; no definite D call. This CDR3 contains 17 residues. The germline V gene encodes CDR1 LNHDA and CDR2 SQIVND (reference sequence). V lost 1 base, J lost 0 bases, and 13 bases lay in between. DNA of the CDR3: TGTGCCAGTAGTATAGTCCTCCGGCGTAGCTCCTACAATGAGCAGTTCTTC. Translating gives CASSIVLRRSSYNEQFF.

V and J are TRBV6-5 and TRBJ2-7; 10 positions agree with TRBD1. The trim removed 6 bases at V and 2 bases at J, leaving 4 bases unmatched. CDR3 size: 14 residues. Germline-derived CDR1 and CDR2 are MNHEY and SVGAGI. This CDR3 reads CASRLGQGTYEQYF. CDR3 in DNA: TGTGCCAGCAGATTGGGACAGGGGACCTACGAGCAGTACTTC.

The chain uses TRBV10-3 and TRBJ1-1, with D unclear. CDR1 ENHRY and CDR2 SYGVKD come from the germline V gene. V was pared by 4 bases and J by 4 bases, with 13 bases between. The CDR3 sequence is 14 residues long. The chain's CDR3 is CAISGIGEATEAFF. As DNA, the CDR3 is TGTGCCATCAGTGGTATTGGGGAAGCCACTGAAGCTTTCTTT.

The J gene is TRBJ2-3, the V gene TRBV5-3; tentatively, D is TRBD1 or TRBD2 (5 bases each). TRBV5-3 is reported as an ORF; its role is uncertain. The germline V and J ends were trimmed by 4 bases and 1 base, with 10 bases remaining between them. The CDR3 totals 14 residues. CDR3 DNA: TGTGCCAGAAGCCTGGGACGGTGCACAGATACGCAGTATTTT. This encodes CARSLGRCTDTQYF.

In DNA form, the CDR3 reads TGTGCCAGCAGCTCCCAAAATAGCGGAAACACCGGGGAGCTGTTTTTT. Its translation: CASSSQNSGNTGELFF. The chain couples TRBV5-4 to TRBJ2-2; D perhaps matches TRBD2 (6 bases). The CDR3 is 16 residues long. Trimming cost V 3 bases and J 2 bases, with 14 bases left between them. Germline V gene sequence: CDR1 SGHNT, CDR2 YYREEE (reference sequence).

The chain couples TRBV7-9 to TRBJ2-1; 11 bases fit TRBD2. The CDR3 is made up of 18 amino acids. CDR1 and CDR2 (germline): SEHNR, FQNEAQ (reference sequence). V was clipped by 7 bases and J by 6 bases; unmatched bases: 17. The CDR3 is CASTYPPRLAGIRNEQFF. The CDR3, as DNA: TGTGCCAGCACTTATCCGCCCCGACTAGCGGGAATCCGCAATGAGCAGTTCTTC.

The chain links TRBV19 to TRBJ2-3, with D uncertain. With 1 base removed from V and 8 bases from J, the gap between germline ends came to 16 bases. Germline V lookup: CDR1 LNHDA, CDR2 SQIVND (reference sequence). The CDR3 extends over 15 amino acids. The DNA for the CDR3 is TGTGCCAGTAGTATAGTTGCAAGTGTAAAGGCTACGCAGTATTTT. Translating it yields CASSIVASVKATQYF.